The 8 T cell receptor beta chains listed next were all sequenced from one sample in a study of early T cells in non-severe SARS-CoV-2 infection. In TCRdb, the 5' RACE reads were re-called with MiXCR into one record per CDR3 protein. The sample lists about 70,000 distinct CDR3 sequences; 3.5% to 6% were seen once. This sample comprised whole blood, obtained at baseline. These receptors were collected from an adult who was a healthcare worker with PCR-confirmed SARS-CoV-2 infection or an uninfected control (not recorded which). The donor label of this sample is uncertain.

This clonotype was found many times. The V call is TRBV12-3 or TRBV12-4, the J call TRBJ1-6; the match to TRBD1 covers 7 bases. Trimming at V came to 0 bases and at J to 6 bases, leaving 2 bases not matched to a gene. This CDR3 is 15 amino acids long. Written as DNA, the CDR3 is TGTGCCAGCAGTTTAGCCCAGGGGGGTAATTCACCCCTCCACTTT. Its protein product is CASSLAQGGNSPLHF.

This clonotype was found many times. The CDR3 protein is CATGTTNNEQFF. Here the CDR3 DNA reads TGTGCCACCGGGACTACCAACAATGAGCAGTTCTTC. V usage is TRBV2 and J usage is TRBJ2-1; 7 bases align to TRBD2. Unmatched junction bases numbered 5, after V lost 10 bases and J lost 5 bases. CDR1 and CDR2 from the germline V gene are SNHLY and FYNNEI. The CDR3 sequence is 12 residues long.

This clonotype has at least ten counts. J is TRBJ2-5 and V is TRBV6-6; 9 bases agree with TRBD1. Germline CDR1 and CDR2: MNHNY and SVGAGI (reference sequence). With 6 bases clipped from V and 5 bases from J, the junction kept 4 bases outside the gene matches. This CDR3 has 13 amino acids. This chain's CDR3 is CASRQGAWETQYF. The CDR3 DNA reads TGTGCCAGCAGACAGGGGGCCTGGGAGACCCAGTACTTC.

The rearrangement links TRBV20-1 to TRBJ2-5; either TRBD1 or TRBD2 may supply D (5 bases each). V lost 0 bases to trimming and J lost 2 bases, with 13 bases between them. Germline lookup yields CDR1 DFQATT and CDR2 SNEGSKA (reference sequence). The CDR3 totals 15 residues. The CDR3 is CSAREARDPQETQYF. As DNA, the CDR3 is TGCAGTGCTAGAGAGGCCAGGGACCCTCAAGAGACCCAGTACTTC.

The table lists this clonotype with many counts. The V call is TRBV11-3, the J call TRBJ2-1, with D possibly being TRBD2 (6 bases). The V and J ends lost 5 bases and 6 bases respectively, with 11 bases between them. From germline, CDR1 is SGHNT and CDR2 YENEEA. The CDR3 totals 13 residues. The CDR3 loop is CASSREGGNEQFF. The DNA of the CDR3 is TGTGCCAGCAGCCGAGAGGGAGGCAATGAGCAGTTCTTC.

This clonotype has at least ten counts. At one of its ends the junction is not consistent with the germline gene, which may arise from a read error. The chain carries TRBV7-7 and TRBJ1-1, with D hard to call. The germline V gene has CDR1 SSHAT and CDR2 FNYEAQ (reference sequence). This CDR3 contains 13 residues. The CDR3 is CASSSDINTEAFF. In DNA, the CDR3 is TGTGCTAGCAGCTCCGACATAAACACTGAAGCTTTCTTT.

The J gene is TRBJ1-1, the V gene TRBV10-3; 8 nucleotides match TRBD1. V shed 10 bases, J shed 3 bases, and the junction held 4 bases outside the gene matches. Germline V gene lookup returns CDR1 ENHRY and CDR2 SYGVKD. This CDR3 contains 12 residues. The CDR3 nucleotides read TGTGCCACCTCGGGACAGGACACTGAAGCTTTCTTT. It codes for CATSGQDTEAFF.

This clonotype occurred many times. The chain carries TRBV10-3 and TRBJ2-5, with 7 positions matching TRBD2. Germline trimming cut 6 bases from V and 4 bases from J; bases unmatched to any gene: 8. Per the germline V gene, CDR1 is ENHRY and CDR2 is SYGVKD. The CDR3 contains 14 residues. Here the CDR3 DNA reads TGTGCCATCAGCCCCCGAGGGGAGGGAGAGACCCAGTACTTC. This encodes CAISPRGEGETQYF.